This is a list of T cell receptor beta chains from one sample in a study of blood T cell repertoires in COVID-19. Repertoires were generated with immunoSEQ multiplex PCR, while TCRdb's copy carries only in-frame clones and drops some. The sample shows about 130,000 clones, around nine tenths of them seen only once. Input material: peripheral blood. These receptors all come from a woman in her 70s with COVID-19, enrolled during active disease. CDR3s include the opening cysteine and the closing phenylalanine or tryptophan. The order of the fields is clone size, CDR3 length, D gene, J gene, V gene, CDR3 DNA, CDR3 protein. D genes are given only for firm matches. Part of the rows lack a size; the others show once, few, many or a class for expanded clones.

>.|13|.|TRBJ2-7|TRBV18
TGTGCCAGCTCACCGAGTAACTCCCCCGAGCAGTACTTC
CASSPSNSPEQYF
>.|14|.|TRBJ2-3|TRBV3-1/TRBV3-2
TGTGCCAGCAGCCAACAGGCCTTCACAGATACGCAGTATTTT
CASSQQAFTDTQYF
>.|15|TRBD1|TRBJ2-3|TRBV18
TGTGCCAGCTCACCCGAACAGGGGGCAGGAGATACGCAGTATTTT
CASSPEQGAGDTQYF
>.|17|TRBD1|TRBJ2-6|TRBV7-9
TGTGCCAGCAGCAGAGGGACAGGGGGCTCTGGGGCCAACGTCCTGACTTTC
CASSRGTGGSGANVLTF
>.|12|.|TRBJ1-2|TRBV12-3/TRBV12-4
TGTGCCAGCAGTTTTGGACAGACATTAAACACCTTC
CASSFGQTLNTF
>few|16|TRBD2|TRBJ2-2|TRBV24-1
TGTGCCACCAGTGATACGACTAGCGCGAACACCGGGGAGCTGTTTTTT
CATSDTTSANTGELFF
>.|15|.|TRBJ1-1|TRBV7-2
TGTGCCAGCAGCCTATACAGGGCTTTGAACACTGAAGCTTTCTTT
CASSLYRALNTEAFF
>few|14|TRBD1|TRBJ1-1|TRBV5-1
TGCGCCAGCAGCTCGACAGGGGGGAGCACTGAAGCTTTCTTT
CASSSTGGSTEAFF
>.|12|.|TRBJ2-7|TRBV6-5
TGTGCCAGCAGTCCAGGGGGGTACGAGCAGTACTTC
CASSPGGYEQYF
>once|15|.|TRBJ2-3|TRBV10-3
TGTGCCATCAGTGTCTCAGGGGTGGGCACAGATACGCAGTATTTT
CAISVSGVGTDTQYF
>.|15|.|TRBJ1-2|TRBV23-1
TGCGCCAGCAGTCAATCGGGAGGGCCACGAATCTGCTACACCTTC
CASSQSGGPRICYTF
>once|14|TRBD1|TRBJ2-7|TRBV29-1
TGCAGCGTGTACCCCGGGACAGGAGGCTACGAGCAGTACTTC
CSVYPGTGGYEQYF
>.|15|.|TRBJ1-6|TRBV23-1
TGCGCCAGGACCCCCAAGGACACCGACAATTCAGCCCTCCACTTT
CARTPKDTDNSALHF
>.|13|.|TRBJ1-4|TRBV7-9
TGTGCCAGCGGCGCACAGGCCAATGAAAAACTGTTTTTT
CASGAQANEKLFF
>.|14|.|TRBJ2-2|TRBV19
TGTGCCAGCTTCAGGGGATCGAACACCGGGGAGCTGTTTTTT
CASFRGSNTGELFF
>.|12|TRBD1|TRBJ2-5|TRBV29-1
TGCAGCGCCAGGGGGCTGGAGGAGACCCAGTACTTC
CSARGLEETQYF
>.|17|TRBD2|TRBJ2-3|TRBV5-1
TGCGCCAGCAGCTTGAATAGCGGGGGGCCCTCCACAGATACGCAGTATTTT
CASSLNSGGPSTDTQYF